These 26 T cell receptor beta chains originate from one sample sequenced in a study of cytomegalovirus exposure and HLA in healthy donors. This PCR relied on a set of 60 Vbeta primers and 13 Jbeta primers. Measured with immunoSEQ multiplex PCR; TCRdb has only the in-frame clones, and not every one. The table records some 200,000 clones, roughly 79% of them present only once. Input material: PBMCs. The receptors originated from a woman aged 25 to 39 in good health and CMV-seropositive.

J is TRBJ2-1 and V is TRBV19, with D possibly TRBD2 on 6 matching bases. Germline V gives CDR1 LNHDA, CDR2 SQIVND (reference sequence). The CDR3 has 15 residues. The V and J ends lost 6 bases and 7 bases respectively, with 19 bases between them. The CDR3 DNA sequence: TGTGCCAGTAGCTCCCCCGGGCGGCTAGCGAATGAGCAGTTCTTC. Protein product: CASSSPGRLANEQFF.

The CDR3 is CATSREYTDTQYF. The CDR3 DNA sequence: TGTGCCACCAGCAGAGAATACACAGATACGCAGTATTTT. This chain connects TRBV15 to TRBJ2-3; D gene ambiguous. Germline assignment: CDR1 LNHNV and CDR2 YYDKDF (reference sequence). The CDR3 has 13 residues. The V end lost 0 bases, the J end lost 2 bases, and 3 bases lay between the germline ends. Combining the CDR3 with reference TRBV15 and TRBJ2-3 gives the whole variable domain DAMVIQNPRYQVTQFGKPVTLSCSQTLNHNVMYWYQQKSSQAPKLLFHYYDKDFNNEADTPDNFQSRRPNTSFCFLDIRSPGLGDTAMYLCATSREYTDTQYFGPGTRLTVL.

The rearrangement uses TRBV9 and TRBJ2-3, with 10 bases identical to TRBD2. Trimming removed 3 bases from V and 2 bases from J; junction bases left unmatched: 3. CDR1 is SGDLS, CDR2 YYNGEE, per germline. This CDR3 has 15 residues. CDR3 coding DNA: TGTGCCAGCAGCGCGAGCGGGGGGGCCACAGATACGCAGTATTTT. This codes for CASSASGGATDTQYF.

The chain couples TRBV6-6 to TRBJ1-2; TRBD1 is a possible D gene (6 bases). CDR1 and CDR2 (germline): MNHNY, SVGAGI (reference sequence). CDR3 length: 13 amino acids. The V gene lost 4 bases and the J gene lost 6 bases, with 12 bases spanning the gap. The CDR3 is CASSSDRTDGYTF. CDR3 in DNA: TGTGCCAGCAGTTCAGACAGGACAGATGGCTACACCTTC.

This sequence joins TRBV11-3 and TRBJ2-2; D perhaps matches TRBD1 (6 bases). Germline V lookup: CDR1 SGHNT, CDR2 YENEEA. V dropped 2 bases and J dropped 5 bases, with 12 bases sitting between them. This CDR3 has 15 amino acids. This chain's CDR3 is CASSLTGTNTGELFF. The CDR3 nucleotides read TGTGCCAGCAGCTTAACCGGGACAAATACCGGGGAGCTGTTTTTT.

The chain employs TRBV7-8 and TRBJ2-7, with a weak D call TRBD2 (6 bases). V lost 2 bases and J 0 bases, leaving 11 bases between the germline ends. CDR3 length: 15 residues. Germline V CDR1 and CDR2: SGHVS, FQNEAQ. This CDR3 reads CASSLSQRASYEQYF. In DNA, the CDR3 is TGTGCCAGCAGCTTATCCCAGCGGGCCTCCTACGAGCAGTACTTC. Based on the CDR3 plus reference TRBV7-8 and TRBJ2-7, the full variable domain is GAGVSQSPRYKVAKRGQDVALRCDPISGHVSLFWYQQALGQGPEFLTYFQNEAQLDKSGLPSDRFFAERPEGSVSTLKIQRTQQEDSAVYLCASSLSQRASYEQYFGPGTRLTVT.

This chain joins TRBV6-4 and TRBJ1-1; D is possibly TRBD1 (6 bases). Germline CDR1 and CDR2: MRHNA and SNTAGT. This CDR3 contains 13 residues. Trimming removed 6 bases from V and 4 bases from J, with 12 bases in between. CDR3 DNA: TGTGCCAGCAGCGTGGACAGTTTCACTGAAGCTTTCTTT. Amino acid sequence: CASSVDSFTEAFF.

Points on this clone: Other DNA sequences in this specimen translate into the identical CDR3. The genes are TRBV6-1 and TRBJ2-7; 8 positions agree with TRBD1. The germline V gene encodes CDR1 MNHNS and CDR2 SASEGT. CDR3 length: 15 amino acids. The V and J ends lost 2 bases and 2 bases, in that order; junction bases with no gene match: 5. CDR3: CASSEIAGGPYEQYF. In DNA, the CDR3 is TGTGCCAGCAGTGAAATTGCAGGGGGCCCCTACGAGCAGTACTTC.

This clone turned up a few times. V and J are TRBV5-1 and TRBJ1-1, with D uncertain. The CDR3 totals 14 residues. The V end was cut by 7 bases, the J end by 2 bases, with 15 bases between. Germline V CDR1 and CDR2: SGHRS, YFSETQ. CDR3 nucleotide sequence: TGCGCCAGCGGCCACACAACGATAAACACTGAAGCTTTCTTT. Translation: CASGHTTINTEAFF.

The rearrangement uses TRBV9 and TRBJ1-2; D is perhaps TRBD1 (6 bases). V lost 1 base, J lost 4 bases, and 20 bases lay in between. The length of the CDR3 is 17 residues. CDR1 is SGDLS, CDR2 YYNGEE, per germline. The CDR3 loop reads CASSVSEGGGQGYGYTF. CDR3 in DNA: TGTGCCAGCAGCGTATCCGAAGGGGGTGGGCAGGGCTATGGCTACACCTTC.

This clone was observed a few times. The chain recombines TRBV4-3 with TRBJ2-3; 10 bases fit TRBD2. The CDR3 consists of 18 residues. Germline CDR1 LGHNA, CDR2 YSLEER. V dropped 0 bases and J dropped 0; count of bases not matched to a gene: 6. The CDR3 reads CASSQEKAGGPSTDTQYF. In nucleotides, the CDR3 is TGCGCCAGCAGCCAAGAAAAAGCGGGGGGGCCGAGCACAGATACGCAGTATTTT.

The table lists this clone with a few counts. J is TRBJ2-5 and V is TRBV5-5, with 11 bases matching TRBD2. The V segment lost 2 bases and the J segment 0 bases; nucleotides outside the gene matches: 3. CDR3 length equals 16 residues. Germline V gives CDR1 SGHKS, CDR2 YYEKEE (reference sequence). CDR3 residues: CASSFRLAGYQETQYF. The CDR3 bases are TGTGCCAGCAGCTTCCGACTAGCGGGATACCAAGAGACCCAGTACTTC.

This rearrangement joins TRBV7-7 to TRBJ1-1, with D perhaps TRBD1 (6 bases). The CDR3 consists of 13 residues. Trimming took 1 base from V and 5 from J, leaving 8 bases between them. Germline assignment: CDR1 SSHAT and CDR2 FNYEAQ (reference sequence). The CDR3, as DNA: TGTGCCAGCAGCTTAGAAGGGGGAACTGAAGCTTTCTTT. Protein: CASSLEGGTEAFF.

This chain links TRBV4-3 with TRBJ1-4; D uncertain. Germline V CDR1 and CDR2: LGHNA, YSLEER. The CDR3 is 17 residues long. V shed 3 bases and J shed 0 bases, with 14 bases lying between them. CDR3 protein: CASSQPPHGATNEKLFF. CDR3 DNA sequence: TGCGCCAGCAGCCAGCCGCCTCACGGGGCAACTAATGAAAAACTGTTTTTT.

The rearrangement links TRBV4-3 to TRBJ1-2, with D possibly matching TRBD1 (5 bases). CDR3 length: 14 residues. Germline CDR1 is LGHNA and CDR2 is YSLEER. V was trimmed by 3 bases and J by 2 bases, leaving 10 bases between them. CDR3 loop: CASSQLGQNYGYTF. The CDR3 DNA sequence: TGCGCCAGCAGCCAGCTGGGGCAGAACTATGGCTACACCTTC.

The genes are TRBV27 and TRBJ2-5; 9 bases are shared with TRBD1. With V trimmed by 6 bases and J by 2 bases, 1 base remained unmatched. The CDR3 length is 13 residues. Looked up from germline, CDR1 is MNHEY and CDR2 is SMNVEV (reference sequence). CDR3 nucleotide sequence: TGTGCCAGCAGGGGGACAGGGCAAGAGACCCAGTACTTC. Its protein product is CASRGTGQETQYF.

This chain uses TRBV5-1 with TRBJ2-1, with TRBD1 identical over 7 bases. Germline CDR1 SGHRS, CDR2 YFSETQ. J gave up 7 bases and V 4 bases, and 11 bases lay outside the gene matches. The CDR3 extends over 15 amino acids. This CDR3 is CASSAYTGVVNEQFF. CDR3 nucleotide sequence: TGCGCCAGCAGCGCGTATACAGGGGTTGTGAATGAGCAGTTCTTC.

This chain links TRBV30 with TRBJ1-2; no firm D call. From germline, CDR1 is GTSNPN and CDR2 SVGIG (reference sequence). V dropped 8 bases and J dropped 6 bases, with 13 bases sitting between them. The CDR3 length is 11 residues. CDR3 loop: CATAPHNGYTF. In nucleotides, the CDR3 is TGTGCCACCGCCCCACATAATGGCTACACCTTC.

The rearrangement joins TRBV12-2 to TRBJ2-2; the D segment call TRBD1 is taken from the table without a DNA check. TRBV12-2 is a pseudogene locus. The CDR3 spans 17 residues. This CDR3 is CASRPIKGTLGTGELFF. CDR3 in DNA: TGTGCAAGTCGCCCTATCAAGGGGACACTCGGGACCGGGGAGCTGTTTTTT.

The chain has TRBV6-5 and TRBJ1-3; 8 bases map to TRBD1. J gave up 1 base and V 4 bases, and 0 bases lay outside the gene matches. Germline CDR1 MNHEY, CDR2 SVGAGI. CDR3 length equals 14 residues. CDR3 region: CASSWTGSGNTIYF. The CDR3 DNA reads TGTGCCAGCAGTTGGACAGGGTCTGGAAACACCATATATTTT.

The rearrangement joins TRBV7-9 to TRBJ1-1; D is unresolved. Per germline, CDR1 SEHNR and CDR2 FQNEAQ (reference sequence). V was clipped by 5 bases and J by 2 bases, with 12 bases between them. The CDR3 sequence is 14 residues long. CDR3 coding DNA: TGTGCCAGCAGCCTACAGACAAGCAACACTGAAGCTTTCTTT. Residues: CASSLQTSNTEAFF.

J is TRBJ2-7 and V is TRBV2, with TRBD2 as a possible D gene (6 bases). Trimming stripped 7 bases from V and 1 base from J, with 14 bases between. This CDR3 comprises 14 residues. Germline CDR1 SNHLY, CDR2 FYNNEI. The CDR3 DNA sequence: TGTGCCAGCAAGGGTCGCGGGGCATCCTACGAGCAGTACTTC. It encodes CASKGRGASYEQYF.

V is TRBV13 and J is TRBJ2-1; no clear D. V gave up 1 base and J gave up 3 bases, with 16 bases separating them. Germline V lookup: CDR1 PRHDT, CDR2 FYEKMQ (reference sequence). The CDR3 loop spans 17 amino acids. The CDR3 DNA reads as TGTGCCAGCAGCTTAGATCCAGCAGGCTCCAACTACAATGAGCAGTTCTTC. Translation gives CASSLDPAGSNYNEQFF.

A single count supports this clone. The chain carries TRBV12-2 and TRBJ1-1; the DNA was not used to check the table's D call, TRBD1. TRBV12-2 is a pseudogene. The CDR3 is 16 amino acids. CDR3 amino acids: CASRSTPESGCTEAFF. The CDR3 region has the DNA TGTGCAAGTCGCTCCACACCCGAGTCAGGGTGCACTGAAGCTTTCTTT.

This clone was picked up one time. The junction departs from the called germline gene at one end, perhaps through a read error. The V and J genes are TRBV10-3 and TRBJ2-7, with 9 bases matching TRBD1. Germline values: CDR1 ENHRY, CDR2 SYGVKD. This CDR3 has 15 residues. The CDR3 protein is CTISTIRDRVSEQYF. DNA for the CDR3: TGTACCATCAGCACGATCCGGGACAGGGTGAGCGAGCAGTACTTC.

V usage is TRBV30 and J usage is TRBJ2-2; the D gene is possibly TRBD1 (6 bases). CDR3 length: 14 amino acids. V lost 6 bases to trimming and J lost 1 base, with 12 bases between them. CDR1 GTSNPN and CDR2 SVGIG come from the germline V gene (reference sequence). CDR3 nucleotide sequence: TGTGCCTGCACCGACAGGCTGAACACCGGGGAGCTGTTTTTT. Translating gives CACTDRLNTGELFF.